One sample yielded the 22 T cell receptor beta chains listed below, sequenced in a study of blood T cell repertoires in COVID-19. Only in-frame clones appear in the TCRdb table, and some are missing; sequencing was by immunoSEQ multiplex PCR. Here the sample spans about 380,000 clones, roughly four fifths being singletons. What was sequenced was peripheral blood. These receptors came from a human donor with acute or convalescent COVID-19. The donor label of this sample is uncertain.

The chain links TRBV6-2 or TRBV6-3 to TRBJ2-7; unclear D gene. Germline V gene data show CDR1 as MNHEY and CDR2 as SVGEGT. Trimming took off 2 bases at V and 4 bases at J, with 6 bases between the two ends. The CDR3 is 12 amino acids. The CDR3 is CASSYPTYEQYF. The CDR3 bases are TGTGCCAGCAGTTACCCCACTTACGAGCAGTACTTC.

This clone came up a few times. This chain links TRBV19 with TRBJ2-1; D possibly corresponds to TRBD1 (5 bases). This CDR3 has 13 amino acids. Germline CDR1 reads LNHDA; CDR2 reads SQIVND (reference sequence). V was trimmed by 3 bases and J by 4 bases, leaving 7 bases between them. For the CDR3, the DNA is TGTGCCAGTAGTATTGGACAATACAATGAGCAGTTCTTC. Protein: CASSIGQYNEQFF.

This rearrangement joins TRBV14 to TRBJ1-5; D gene ambiguous. In germline, CDR1 is SGHDN, CDR2 FVKESK. V lost 8 bases and J lost 6, with 8 bases in between. The CDR3 covers 11 residues. In nucleotides, the CDR3 is TGTGCCAGCTCAATGTGTCAGCCCCAGCATTTT. It translates to CASSMCQPQHF.

Comments on this clone: One end of the junction does not line up with germline, which may come from a read error. The V and J genes are TRBV2 and TRBJ1-1; unclear D gene. Per germline, CDR1 SNHLY and CDR2 FYNNEI. The CDR3 contains 13 residues. The CDR3 DNA follows: TGTGCCAGCAGGAAGGGAGGGAACTCTGAAGCTTTCTTT. This translates into CASRKGGNSEAFF. Variable domain in full (rest from reference TRBV2 and TRBJ1-1): EPEVTQTPSHQVTQMGQEVILRCVPISNHLYFYWYRQILGQKVEFLVSFYNNEISEKSEIFDDQFSVERPDGSNFTLKIRSTKLEDSAMYFCASRKGGNSEAFFGQGTRLTVV.

This chain joins TRBV7-9 and TRBJ2-3; 9 positions match TRBD2. The germline V gene encodes CDR1 SEHNR and CDR2 FQNEAQ (reference sequence). The CDR3 runs to 15 residues. Trimming took 5 bases from V and 1 from J; bases not matched to a gene: 4. The CDR3 loop reads CASSVASGGTDTQYF. The CDR3 DNA sequence: TGTGCCAGCAGCGTGGCTAGCGGGGGCACAGATACGCAGTATTTT.

This clone was recorded a few times. The J gene is TRBJ1-1, the V gene TRBV5-1; D not certain. CDR1 is SGHRS and CDR2 is YFSETQ in the germline V gene. V was cut by 1 base and J by 1 base, with 8 bases left in between. This CDR3 is 14 amino acids long. CDR3 coding DNA: TGCGCCAGCAGCTTGCCCCTACCGAACACTGAAGCTTTCTTT. This translates into CASSLPLPNTEAFF.

J is TRBJ2-7 and V is TRBV23-1, with D maybe TRBD2 (6 bases). TRBV23-1 has ORF status, its function being uncertain. The V end was cut by 2 bases, the J end by 2 bases, with 16 bases between. The CDR3 is made up of 16 amino acids. The CDR3 bases are TGCGCCAGCAGTCAACGGCTAAGCCAGCGGGCCTACGAGCAGTACTTC. As protein: CASSQRLSQRAYEQYF.

The CDR3 DNA is TGTGCCAGCAGCTCCCTTCAGGGGAGGGGCGAGCAGTACTTC. Its protein is CASSSLQGRGEQYF. The gene calls are TRBV11-3 and TRBJ2-7, with a possible D match to TRBD2 (7 bases). Trimming shortened V by 4 bases and J by 6 bases, and 16 bases separated the two germline ends. The germline CDR1 and CDR2 sequences are SGHNT and YENEEA. This CDR3 has 14 residues.

This rearrangement joins TRBV6-5 to TRBJ2-5; 7 nucleotides match TRBD1. This CDR3 is 15 amino acids long. With V trimmed by 10 bases and J by 4 bases, 15 bases remained unmatched. Germline V gives CDR1 MNHEY, CDR2 SVGAGI. In DNA, the CDR3 is TGTGCCACCCAGATAGGGACAGCCAGAGGAGAGACCCAGTACTTC. Amino acid sequence: CATQIGTARGETQYF.

V and J are TRBV9 and TRBJ2-3; 8 bases are a match to TRBD1. From germline, CDR1 is SGDLS and CDR2 YYNGEE. V lost 4 bases to trimming and J lost 2 bases; unmatched junction nucleotides: 9. The CDR3 has 16 amino acids. The CDR3: CASSPLTGALTDTQYF. CDR3 bases: TGTGCCAGCAGCCCACTGACAGGGGCCCTCACAGATACGCAGTATTTT.

The CDR3 is CATSRTGYNNEQFF. The CDR3 region has the DNA TGTGCCACCAGTAGGACAGGTTATAACAATGAGCAGTTCTTC. This chain joins TRBV15 and TRBJ2-1; 7 nucleotides match TRBD1. The CDR3 runs to 14 residues. The germline gives CDR1 LNHNV, CDR2 YYDKDF (reference sequence). V shed 6 bases, J shed 5 bases, and the junction held 7 bases outside the gene matches.

The chain joins TRBV5-1 to TRBJ1-1; perhaps TRBD1 as D (6 bases). The V and J ends lost 6 bases and 5 bases respectively, with 23 bases between them. Germline-derived CDR1 and CDR2 are SGHRS and YFSETQ. The CDR3 sequence is 16 residues long. CDR3 nucleotides: TGCGCCAGCACTCTTACGCCGGGTTTGACAGGTACTGAAGCTTTCTTT. This gives the protein CASTLTPGLTGTEAFF.

The chain has TRBV29-1 and TRBJ2-2; 8 bases match TRBD2. The V segment lost 5 bases and the J segment 4 bases; nucleotides outside the gene matches: 9. CDR1 is SQVTM and CDR2 is ANQGSEA in the germline V gene. This CDR3 contains 15 residues. CDR3 in DNA: TGCAGCGTTTATCTCGGGGGGGCGGGCACCGGGGAGCTGTTTTTT. Its translation: CSVYLGGAGTGELFF.

This sequence joins TRBV6-2 or TRBV6-3 and TRBJ2-7; 14 positions match TRBD2. Germline CDR1 reads MNHEY; CDR2 reads SVGEGT. The CDR3 has 16 residues. V lost 2 bases to trimming and J lost 1 base; unmatched junction nucleotides: 1. DNA for the CDR3: TGTGCCAGCAGTTACGGGACTAGCGGGAGTTCCTACGAGCAGTACTTC. It specifies CASSYGTSGSSYEQYF.

This clone was seen only a few times. This chain joins TRBV7-2 and TRBJ1-2; tentative D call: TRBD1 (6 bases). There are 13 residues in the CDR3. From germline, CDR1 is SGHTA and CDR2 FQGNSA. The germline V and J ends were trimmed by 5 bases and 6 bases, with 13 bases remaining between them. In DNA, the CDR3 is TGTGCCAGCAGCGCCCGCCGGACAGATGGCTACACCTTC. Encoded protein: CASSARRTDGYTF.

V is TRBV29-1 and J is TRBJ1-2; maybe TRBD1 (6 bases). Trimming cost V 7 bases and J 5 bases, with 11 bases left between them. CDR1 and CDR2 (germline): SQVTM, ANQGSEA. This CDR3 contains 11 residues. The DNA of the CDR3 is TGCAGCGCGGGGGGCAAGTATGGCTACACCTTC. This encodes CSAGGKYGYTF.

The chain is built from TRBV28 and TRBJ1-1, with 8 bases fitting TRBD1. Germline values: CDR1 MDHEN, CDR2 SYDVKM. The CDR3 has 15 amino acids. J lost 6 bases, V lost 5 bases, and 11 bases had no gene match. The CDR3 reads CASSPPRTGSAEAFF. CDR3 DNA sequence: TGTGCCAGCAGTCCACCCCGGACAGGGAGTGCTGAAGCTTTCTTT.

This rearrangement joins TRBV7-7 to TRBJ2-5; 9 bases are a match to TRBD2. V lost 5 bases and J lost 5; bases outside the gene matches: 6. CDR1 is SSHAT, CDR2 FNYEAQ, per germline (reference sequence). The CDR3 extends over 14 amino acids. The CDR3 DNA reads TGTGCCAGCAGCCCAAGCGGGGGGCGGGAGACCCAGTACTTC. Its translation: CASSPSGGRETQYF.

V and J are TRBV5-8 and TRBJ2-2, with no clear D. Germline CDR1 reads SGHTS; CDR2 reads YDEGEE. Trimming left V 4 bases short and J 0 bases short, with 10 bases between. The CDR3 is 15 amino acids. The CDR3 reads CASSPRLTNTGELFF. CDR3 coding DNA: TGTGCCAGCAGCCCGCGGTTGACGAACACCGGGGAGCTGTTTTTT.

V gene TRBV7-9 combines with J gene TRBJ1-1; TRBD1 might be the D (6 bases). V lost 9 bases, J lost 1 base, and 15 bases lay in between. The germline V gene has CDR1 SEHNR and CDR2 FQNEAQ (reference sequence). The CDR3 spans 14 residues. The DNA of the CDR3 is TGTGCCAGTTACGCTCGGACAGAGAACACTGAAGCTTTCTTT. Amino acids: CASYARTENTEAFF.

The rearrangement uses TRBV19 and TRBJ2-4; TRBD1 aligns across 8 bases. Germline values: CDR1 LNHDA, CDR2 SQIVND (reference sequence). The CDR3 covers 15 residues. After removal of 6 bases from V and 5 bases from J, the junction contained 9 bases not matched to a gene. For the CDR3, the DNA is TGTGCCAGTAGAGGAACCGGGACAGGAGAAAACATTCAGTACTTC. Residues: CASRGTGTGENIQYF.

In this sample, this clone turned up many times. The rearrangement joins TRBV5-1 to TRBJ2-7; 11 nucleotides line up with TRBD1. Germline V gene lookup returns CDR1 SGHRS and CDR2 YFSETQ. The CDR3 totals 14 residues. V lost 4 bases and J lost 4; bases outside the gene matches: 4. The CDR3 loop is CASSLGQGAYEQYF. CDR3 coding DNA: TGCGCCAGCAGCCTAGGACAGGGGGCATACGAGCAGTACTTC.